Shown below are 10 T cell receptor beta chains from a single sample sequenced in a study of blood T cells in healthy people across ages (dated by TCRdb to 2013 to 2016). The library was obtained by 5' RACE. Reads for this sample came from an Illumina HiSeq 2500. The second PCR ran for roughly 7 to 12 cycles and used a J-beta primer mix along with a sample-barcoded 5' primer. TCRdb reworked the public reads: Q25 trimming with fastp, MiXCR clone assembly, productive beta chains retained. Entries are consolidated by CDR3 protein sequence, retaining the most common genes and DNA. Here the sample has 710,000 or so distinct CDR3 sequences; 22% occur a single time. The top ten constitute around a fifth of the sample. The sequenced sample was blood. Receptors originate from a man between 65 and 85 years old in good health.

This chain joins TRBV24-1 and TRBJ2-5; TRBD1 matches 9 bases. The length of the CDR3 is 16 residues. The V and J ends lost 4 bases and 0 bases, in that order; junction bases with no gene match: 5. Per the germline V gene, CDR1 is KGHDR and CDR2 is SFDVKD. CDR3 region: CATSDPGTGNQETQYF. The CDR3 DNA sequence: TGTGCCACCAGTGACCCCGGGACAGGGAACCAAGAGACCCAGTACTTC.

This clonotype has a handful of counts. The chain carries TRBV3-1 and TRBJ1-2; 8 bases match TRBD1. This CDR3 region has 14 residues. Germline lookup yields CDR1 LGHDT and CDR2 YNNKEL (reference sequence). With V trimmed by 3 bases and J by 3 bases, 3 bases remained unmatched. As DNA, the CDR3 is TGTGCCAGCAGCCACGACAGGGGCTACTATGGCTACACCTTC. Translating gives CASSHDRGYYGYTF. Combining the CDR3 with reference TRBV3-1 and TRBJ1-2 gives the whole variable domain DTAVSQTPKYLVTQMGNDKSIKCEQNLGHDTMYWYKQDSKKFLKIMFSYNNKELIINETVPNRFSPKSPDKAHLNLHINSLELGDSAVYFCASSHDRGYYGYTFGSGTRLTVV.

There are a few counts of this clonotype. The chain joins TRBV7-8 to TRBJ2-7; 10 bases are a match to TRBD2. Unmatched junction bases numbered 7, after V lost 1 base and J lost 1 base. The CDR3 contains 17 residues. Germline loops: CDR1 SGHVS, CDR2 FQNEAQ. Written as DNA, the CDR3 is TGTGCCAGCAGCTTAGTTACTCCTAGCGGGGGTTCCTACGAGCAGTACTTC. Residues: CASSLVTPSGGSYEQYF.

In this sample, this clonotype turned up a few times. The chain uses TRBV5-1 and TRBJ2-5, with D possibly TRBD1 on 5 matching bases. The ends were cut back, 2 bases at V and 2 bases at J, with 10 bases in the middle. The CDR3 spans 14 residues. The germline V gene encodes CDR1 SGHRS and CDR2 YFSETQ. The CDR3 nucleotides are TGCGCCAGCAGCTTTGGGGCAGAGCAAGAGACCCAGTACTTC. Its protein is CASSFGAEQETQYF.

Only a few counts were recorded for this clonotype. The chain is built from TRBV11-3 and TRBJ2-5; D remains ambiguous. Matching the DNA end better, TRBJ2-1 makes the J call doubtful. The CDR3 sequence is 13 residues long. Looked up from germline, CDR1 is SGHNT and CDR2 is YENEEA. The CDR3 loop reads CASSPKGLNEQFF. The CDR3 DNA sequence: TGTGCCAGCAGCCCCAAGGGTCTCAATGAGCAGTTCTTC.

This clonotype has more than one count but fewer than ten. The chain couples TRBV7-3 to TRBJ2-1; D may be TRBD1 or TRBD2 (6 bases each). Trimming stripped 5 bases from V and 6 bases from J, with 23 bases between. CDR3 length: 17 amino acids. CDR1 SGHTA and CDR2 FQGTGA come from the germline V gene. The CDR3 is CASSPSLAGRGGNEQFF. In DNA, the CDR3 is TGTGCCAGCAGCCCGAGCTTGGCGGGAAGAGGGGGCAATGAGCAGTTCTTC.

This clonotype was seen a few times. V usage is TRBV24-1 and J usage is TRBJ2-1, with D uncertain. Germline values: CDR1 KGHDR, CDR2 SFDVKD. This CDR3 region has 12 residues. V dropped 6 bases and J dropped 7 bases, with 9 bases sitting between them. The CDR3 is CATSSGWNEQFF. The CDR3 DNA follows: TGTGCCACCAGTTCCGGATGGAATGAGCAGTTCTTC.

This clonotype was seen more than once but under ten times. As DNA, the CDR3 is TGCAGTGCTAGTCCCGGGACAGGGGGCGGTGAAAAACTGTTTTTT. This sequence encodes CSASPGTGGGEKLFF. This chain links TRBV20-1 with TRBJ1-4, with TRBD1 matching 12 bases. The V and J ends lost 3 bases and 7 bases, in that order; junction bases with no gene match: 6. The germline V gene encodes CDR1 DFQATT and CDR2 SNEGSKA (reference sequence). The CDR3 is 15 amino acids.

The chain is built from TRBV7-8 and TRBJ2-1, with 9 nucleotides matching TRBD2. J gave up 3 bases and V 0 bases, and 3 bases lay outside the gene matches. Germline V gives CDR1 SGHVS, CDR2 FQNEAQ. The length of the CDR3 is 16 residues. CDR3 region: CASSLAPLAGYNEQFF. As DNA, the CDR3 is TGTGCCAGCAGCTTAGCCCCACTAGCGGGCTACAATGAGCAGTTCTTC.

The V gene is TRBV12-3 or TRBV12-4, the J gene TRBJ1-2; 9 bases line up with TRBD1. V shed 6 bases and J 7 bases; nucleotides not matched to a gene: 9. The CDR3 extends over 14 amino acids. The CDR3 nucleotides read TGTGCCAGCAGGACGGGACAGGGAGTGGGTGGCTACACCTTC. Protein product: CASRTGQGVGGYTF.